This is a list of T cell receptor beta chains from one sample in a study of cytomegalovirus exposure and HLA in healthy donors. Measured with immunoSEQ multiplex PCR; TCRdb has only the in-frame clones, and not every one. The sample has approximately 220,000 clones; over 80% are singletons. Sequenced input: PBMCs. These receptor sequences come from a woman in her twenties or thirties in good health and CMV-seropositive. Both conserved end residues are part of each CDR3. A D gene is named only where the DNA matches it firmly. A clone size is listed for some rows: how often the clone was seen (once, few, many), or a class if it is expanded.

size | J | V | D | length | CDR3 | DNA
few | TRBJ1-1 | TRBV29-1 | . | 10 | CSVVSAEAFF | TGCAGCGTTGTGAGTGCCGAAGCTTTCTTT
once | TRBJ1-1 | TRBV29-1 | . | 12 | CSARGGRTEAFF | TGCAGCGCCCGCGGTGGCCGGACTGAAGCTTTCTTT
. | TRBJ1-1 | TRBV6-1 | TRBD1 | 14 | CASSTTGQGGKAFF | TGTGCCAGCAGTACAACTGGACAGGGAGGAAAAGCTTTCTTT
few | TRBJ1-4 | TRBV18 | . | 15 | CASSPVGGFNEKLFF | TGTGCCAGCTCACCGGTGGGCGGATTCAATGAAAAACTGTTTTTT
once | TRBJ2-3 | TRBV29-1 | TRBD2 | 14 | CSVDKREGPNTQYF | TGCAGCGTTGATAAGCGGGAGGGCCCGAATACGCAGTATTTT
. | TRBJ1-5 | TRBV28 | . | 15 | CASSRLGLSNQPQHF | TGTGCCAGCAGCCGACTAGGCCTTAGCAATCAGCCCCAGCATTTT
once | TRBJ2-7 | TRBV7-9 | . | 16 | CASSTGRGPNLYEQYF | TGTGCCAGCAGCACCGGGCGGGGTCCCAATCTTTACGAGCAGTACTTC
. | TRBJ1-1 | TRBV6-5 | TRBD1 | 13 | CASRRGLGTEAFF | TGTGCCAGCAGGAGGGGGCTGGGCACTGAAGCTTTCTTT
once | TRBJ1-2 | TRBV29-1 | . | 12 | CSVDFGGNGYTF | TGCAGCGTTGACTTCGGGGGTAATGGCTACACCTTC
. | TRBJ2-1 | TRBV11-2 | TRBD1 | 15 | CASSFPGQGRNEQFF | TGTGCCAGCAGCTTTCCGGGACAGGGGAGAAATGAGCAGTTCTTC
. | TRBJ2-2 | TRBV11-3 | . | 13 | CASSFENTGELFF | TGTGCCAGCAGCTTTGAGAACACCGGGGAGCTGTTTTTT
. | TRBJ2-3 | TRBV5-6 | . | 16 | CASSSVLGFMTDTQYF | TGTGCCAGCAGTTCCGTACTAGGGTTTATGACAGATACGCAGTATTTT
once | TRBJ2-1 | TRBV5-1 | TRBD2 | 17 | CASSLGDEAGGIDEQFF | TGCGCCAGCAGCTTGGGAGACGAAGCGGGGGGAATCGATGAGCAGTTCTTC
. | TRBJ2-5 | TRBV2 | . | 15 | CASREVGKLRETQYF | TGTGCCAGCAGAGAGGTTGGGAAGCTGAGGGAGACCCAGTACTTC
. | TRBJ2-1 | TRBV4-2 | . | 15 | CASSLRPDFSYEQFF | TGTGCCAGCAGCCTCCGCCCGGACTTTTCATATGAGCAGTTCTTC
. | TRBJ1-2 | TRBV9 | . | 14 | CASSVEQTNYGYTF | TGTGCCAGCAGCGTAGAACAGACCAACTATGGCTACACCTTC
. | TRBJ2-1 | TRBV11-3 | TRBD2 | 15 | CASSSRTSGTNEQFF | TGTGCCAGCAGCTCCAGGACTAGCGGGACGAATGAGCAGTTCTTC
. | TRBJ2-3 | TRBV29-1 | . | 14 | CSVETATSTDTQYF | TGCAGCGTTGAGACGGCGACTAGCACAGATACGCAGTATTTT
. | TRBJ1-1 | TRBV30 | TRBD1 | 14 | CAWSNAGTGAEAFF | TGTGCCTGGTCCAATGCAGGGACAGGCGCTGAAGCTTTCTTT
. | TRBJ2-5 | TRBV7-8 | TRBD1 | 15 | CASSSRDRGQETQYF | TGTGCCAGCAGCTCCCGGGACAGGGGGCAAGAGACCCAGTACTTC
once | TRBJ2-7 | TRBV7-9 | . | 12 | CASSSDMAEQYF | TGTGCCAGCAGCTCGGATATGGCCGAGCAGTACTTC
once | TRBJ2-7 | TRBV13 | TRBD2 | 16 | CASSLSGREKSYEQYF | TGTGCCAGCAGCTTATCCGGGCGGGAGAAGTCCTACGAGCAGTACTTC
once | TRBJ2-7 | TRBV5-6 | TRBD1 | 14 | CASSLVGQGYEQYF | TGTGCCAGCAGCCTGGTGGGACAGGGCTACGAGCAGTACTTC
. | TRBJ1-5 | TRBV30 | . | 16 | CAWSEASGPLNQPQHF | TGTGCCTGGAGTGAAGCCAGCGGACCGTTAAATCAGCCCCAGCATTTT
. | TRBJ2-3 | TRBV11-2 | . | 12 | CASSLDSDTQYF | TGTGCCAGCAGCTTAGATTCAGATACGCAGTATTTT
. | TRBJ2-7 | TRBV5-6 | . | 14 | CASSVLDSSYEQYF | TGTGCCAGCAGCGTTTTGGACAGCAGCTACGAGCAGTACTTC
. | TRBJ1-2 | TRBV28 | . | 14 | CASSPAGSSYGYTF | TGTGCCAGCAGTCCGGCAGGTTCCTCCTATGGCTACACCTTC
. | TRBJ2-3 | TRBV7-3 | . | 15 | CASSRSDPSTDTQYF | TGTGCCAGCAGCCGATCAGATCCGAGCACAGATACGCAGTATTTT
. | TRBJ1-2 | TRBV27 | . | 15 | CATHYSGPGNYGYTF | TGTGCCACCCACTACTCCGGGCCGGGTAACTATGGCTACACCTTC
. | TRBJ2-2 | TRBV15 | . | 18 | CATSRSPRAGLGTGELFF | TGTGCCACCAGCAGAAGCCCCCGTGCAGGGCTCGGCACCGGGGAGCTGTTTTTT
. | TRBJ2-7 | TRBV9 | TRBD1 | 15 | CASSVEGQGFYEQYF | TGTGCCAGCAGCGTAGAGGGACAGGGGTTCTACGAGCAGTACTTC
. | TRBJ1-2 | TRBV10-3 | TRBD1 | 13 | CAISETGGYGYTF | TGTGCCATCAGTGAGACAGGGGGCTATGGCTACACCTTC
. | TRBJ2-7 | TRBV29-1 | . | 13 | CSVIRRAGNEQYF | TGCAGCGTTATTCGCAGGGCCGGGAACGAGCAGTACTTC
. | TRBJ1-5 | TRBV2 | . | 17 | CASSEPVGRGSNQPQHF | TGTGCCAGCAGTGAACCTGTTGGCCGGGGGAGCAATCAGCCCCAGCATTTT
. | TRBJ2-7 | TRBV4-1 | . | 16 | CASSQVGGNAAYVQYF | TGCGCCAGCAGCCAAGTCGGAGGGAACGCAGCCTACGTGCAGTACTTC
. | TRBJ1-2 | TRBV7-2 | . | 17 | CASSLGEWAPSRAGYTF | TGTGCCAGCAGCTTAGGGGAGTGGGCACCATCAAGGGCTGGCTACACCTTC
. | TRBJ2-1 | TRBV2 | . | 15 | CASKEDRLSYNEQFF | TGTGCCAGCAAGGAGGATCGTTTGTCCTACAATGAGCAGTTCTTC
. | TRBJ1-5 | TRBV30 | TRBD1 | 19 | CAWSVRLGQGTYSNQPQHF | TGTGCCTGGAGTGTACGCTTGGGACAGGGGACCTATAGCAATCAGCCCCAGCATTTT
. | TRBJ1-2 | TRBV19 | . | 12 | CASFGQPYGYTF | TGTGCCAGTTTCGGTCAGCCCTATGGCTACACCTTC
few | TRBJ1-2 | TRBV29-1 | TRBD1 | 11 | CSVDGTDGYTF | TGCAGCGTTGATGGGACAGATGGCTACACCTTC
. | TRBJ2-1 | TRBV5-1 | . | 16 | CASSLGTAPSYNEQFF | TGCGCCAGCAGCTTGGGAACGGCCCCCTCCTACAATGAGCAGTTCTTC
. | TRBJ1-1 | TRBV5-1 | . | 12 | CATGTGNTEAFF | TGCGCCACCGGGACCGGGAACACTGAAGCTTTCTTT
many | TRBJ2-7 | TRBV27 | TRBD2 | 16 | CASSLTGRPAPYEQYF | TGTGCCAGCAGCCTGACCGGGAGGCCGGCTCCCTACGAGCAGTACTTC
. | TRBJ1-5 | TRBV6-1 | TRBD1 | 16 | CASSEARGEGNQPQHF | TGTGCCAGCAGTGAAGCCAGGGGGGAGGGCAATCAGCCCCAGCATTTT
. | TRBJ2-3 | TRBV9 | . | 12 | CASSADMDTQYF | TGTGCCAGCAGCGCAGACATGGATACGCAGTATTTT
. | TRBJ2-2 | TRBV9 | . | 16 | CASSVQTRGDTGELFF | TGTGCCAGCAGCGTCCAGACTAGGGGGGACACCGGGGAGCTGTTTTTT
. | TRBJ2-7 | TRBV29-1 | TRBD2 | 14 | CSVATSGSAHEQYF | TGCAGCGTTGCCACTAGCGGGAGTGCCCACGAGCAGTACTTC
. | TRBJ2-7 | TRBV6-5 | TRBD1 | 14 | CASSYSGQSYEQYF | TGTGCCAGCAGTTACTCGGGACAGTCCTACGAGCAGTACTTC
. | TRBJ1-1 | TRBV2 | . | 15 | CACRRAAGLVTEAFF | TGTGCCTGCCGGAGGGCAGCGGGCTTGGTCACTGAAGCTTTCTTT
. | TRBJ2-2 | TRBV25-1 | . | 16 | CASSELVGGNTGELFF | TGTGCCAGCAGTGAATTAGTGGGGGGGAACACCGGGGAGCTGTTTTTT
. | TRBJ1-3 | TRBV7-9 | . | 14 | CASSSRVEGNTIYF | TGTGCCAGCAGCTCCAGGGTTGAAGGAAACACCATATATTTT
. | TRBJ2-5 | TRBV5-1 | . | 16 | CASSFSGTPSGETQYF | TGCGCCAGCAGCTTCTCCGGGACTCCCTCCGGAGAGACCCAGTACTTC
. | TRBJ1-5 | TRBV6-5 | . | 13 | CASSWSIDQPQHF | TGTGCCAGCAGTTGGTCAATTGATCAGCCCCAGCATTTT
. | TRBJ1-3 | TRBV5-6 | . | 14 | CASSLGDQGNTIYF | TGTGCCAGCAGCTTGGGGGACCAGGGAAACACCATATATTTT
. | TRBJ2-1 | TRBV6-5 | . | 14 | CASSYGGLENEQFF | TGTGCCAGCAGTTACGGAGGGCTAGAGAACGAGCAGTTCTTC